The 10 T cell receptor beta chains listed next were all sequenced from one sample in a study of beta chain features in type 1 diabetes. What these receptors recognize is not known. Study-level findings and limits: TCRB CDR3s were moderately but significantly shorter in Type 1 diabetes patients in all four CD4+ subsets.

The sequenced template was cDNA made from the entire isolated RNA. Clones were read by immunoSEQ multiplex PCR, and TCRdb kept only the in-frame ones, dropping some. The table records 600,000 to 700,000 clones, roughly an eighth of them present only once. Sequencing used naive CD4+ T cells from blood. The receptors stem from a man younger than 45 with type 1 diabetes.

V is TRBV7-7 and J is TRBJ2-1; D possibly corresponds to TRBD2 (5 bases). The V gene's germline CDR1 is SSHAT and CDR2 FNYEAQ (reference sequence). This CDR3 has 13 residues. Trimming pared 3 bases from V and 8 bases from J, leaving 11 bases between. This CDR3 reads CASSFSVRDEQFF. In DNA, the CDR3 is TGTGCCAGCAGCTTTAGCGTGAGGGATGAGCAGTTCTTC. The full variable domain, its missing parts supplied by reference TRBV7-7 and TRBJ2-1, is GAGVSQSPRYKVTKRGQDVTLRCDPISSHATLYWYQQALGQGPEFLTYFNYEAQPDKSGLPSDRFSAERPEGSISTLTIQRTEQRDSAMYRCASSFSVRDEQFFGPGTRLTVL.

Comment on this clone: The same CDR3 is also encoded by other DNA sequences in this sample. The V and J genes are TRBV10-1 and TRBJ2-3; D perhaps matches TRBD2 (5 bases). From germline, CDR1 is WNHNN and CDR2 SYGVQD (reference sequence). Trimming pared 2 bases from V and 3 bases from J, leaving 6 bases between. The length of the CDR3 is 13 residues. CDR3 DNA: TGCGCCAGCAGTGAGACGGGAACAGATACGCAGTATTTT. Its translation is CASSETGTDTQYF.

This clone was observed a handful of times. This chain joins TRBV5-4 and TRBJ2-3, with no clear D. Deletions cut 1 base from V and 1 base from J, with 10 bases between. Germline V gene lookup returns CDR1 SGHNT and CDR2 YYREEE (reference sequence). The CDR3 covers 15 residues. CDR3 sequence reads: CASSLRQVGTDTQYF. The DNA for the CDR3 is TGTGCCAGCAGCTTGCGGCAGGTCGGCACAGATACGCAGTATTTT. Full variable domain (outside the CDR3, taken from reference TRBV5-4 and TRBJ2-3): ETGVTQSPTHLIKTRGQQVTLRCSSQSGHNTVSWYQQALGQGPQFIFQYYREEENGRGNFPPRFSGLQFPNYSSELNVNALELDDSALYLCASSLRQVGTDTQYFGPGTRLTVL.

J is TRBJ1-4 and V is TRBV7-8; the D is unclear. The CDR3 length is 12 residues. CDR1 is SGHVS and CDR2 is FQNEAQ in the germline V gene. The V end lost 3 bases, the J end lost 4 bases, and 3 bases lay between the germline ends. The CDR3 sequence: CASSFSNEKLFF. The CDR3 nucleotides are TGTGCCAGCAGCTTCAGTAATGAAAAACTGTTTTTT.

The chain recombines TRBV27 with TRBJ2-6; D uncertain. The CDR3 is 15 residues long. The ends were cut back, 6 bases at V and 1 base at J, with 10 bases in the middle. Germline assignment: CDR1 MNHEY and CDR2 SMNVEV (reference sequence). The CDR3 loop reads CASSSPPSGANVLTF. The CDR3 DNA reads as TGTGCCAGCAGCTCTCCTCCATCTGGGGCCAACGTCCTGACTTTC. Using reference TRBV27 and TRBJ2-6 for the parts outside the CDR3, the full variable domain is EAQVTQNPRYLITVTGKKLTVTCSQNMNHEYMSWYRQDPGLGLRQIYYSMNVEVTDKGDVPEGYKVSRKEKRNFPLILESPSPNQTSLYFCASSSPPSGANVLTFGAGSRLTVL.

This clone was detected only a few times. Written as DNA, the CDR3 is TGTGCCAGCAGCCGAGGCGGGACAGGGAACGAGCAGTACTTC. Its protein product is CASSRGGTGNEQYF. The V call is TRBV7-8, the J call TRBJ2-7, with 9 bases matching TRBD1. The J segment lost 5 bases and the V segment lost 5 bases, leaving 7 bases of the junction unmatched. The CDR3 covers 14 residues. The germline CDR1 and CDR2 sequences are SGHVS and FQNEAQ.

The chain employs TRBV30 and TRBJ2-3; D possibly corresponds to TRBD2 (5 bases). CDR3 size: 15 residues. CDR1 and CDR2 from the germline V gene are GTSNPN and SVGIG (reference sequence). Trimming took 0 bases from V and 3 from J, leaving 13 bases between them. The CDR3 DNA reads TGTGCCTGGAGTGTTCTCGGGGTCGGGACAGATACGCAGTATTTT. Its translation: CAWSVLGVGTDTQYF.

The chain is built from TRBV29-1 and TRBJ2-1; a weak D match, TRBD2 (7 bases). CDR1 is SQVTM, CDR2 ANQGSEA, per germline. The CDR3 has 14 amino acids. Trimming pared 3 bases from V and 3 bases from J, leaving 12 bases between. The CDR3 here is CSVEGGAYYNEQFF. The CDR3 DNA sequence: TGCAGCGTTGAGGGGGGGGCATACTACAATGAGCAGTTCTTC.

The J gene is TRBJ1-6, the V gene TRBV19; TRBD1 matches at 9 bases. The CDR3 length is 15 residues. V was clipped by 6 bases and J by 5 bases; unmatched bases: 5. CDR1 LNHDA and CDR2 SQIVND come from the germline V gene (reference sequence). The CDR3 nucleotides read TGTGCCAGTAGGGTCCGGGACAGGGATAATTCACCCCTCCACTTT. Translated, it gives CASRVRDRDNSPLHF.

This clone was observed a handful of times. The V call is TRBV29-1, the J call TRBJ1-1, with D unresolved. Germline values: CDR1 SQVTM, CDR2 ANQGSEA. The length of the CDR3 is 12 residues. The V and J ends lost 5 bases and 1 base respectively, with 8 bases between them. CDR3 sequence reads: CSVPQPNTEAFF. As DNA, the CDR3 is TGCAGCGTTCCCCAGCCGAACACTGAAGCTTTCTTT.